The 22 T cell receptor beta chains below all came from one sample that was sequenced in a study of blood T cell repertoires in COVID-19. Clones were read by immunoSEQ multiplex PCR, and TCRdb kept only the in-frame ones, dropping some. The data contain around 100,000 clones, 85% to 90% of them singletons. Sequenced material: peripheral blood. The source of these receptors is a human donor in a cohort sampled during active COVID-19.

This chain uses TRBV19 with TRBJ1-5, with TRBD1 as a possible D gene (6 bases). CDR3 length: 16 residues. V dropped 8 bases and J dropped 1 base, with 18 bases sitting between them. Germline-derived CDR1 and CDR2 are LNHDA and SQIVND (reference sequence). In DNA, the CDR3 is TGTGCCAGTTCCCTCCAGGGGCTTATGAGCAATCAGCCCCAGCATTTT. Amino acids: CASSLQGLMSNQPQHF.

The V gene is TRBV3-1 (or the pseudogene TRBV3-2), the J gene TRBJ1-1, with no clear D. V dropped 1 base and J dropped 1 base, with 4 bases sitting between them. CDR1 LGHDT and CDR2 YNNKEL come from the germline V gene (reference sequence). The CDR3 has 13 amino acids. CDR3 DNA: TGTGCCAGCAGCCAAGTGGCGAACACTGAAGCTTTCTTT. The encoded protein is CASSQVANTEAFF.

The chain is built from TRBV11-2 and TRBJ2-5, with D tentatively TRBD2 (6 bases). V lost 3 bases, J lost 5 bases, and 10 bases lay in between. The CDR3 is 13 amino acids. The V gene's germline CDR1 is SGHAT and CDR2 FQNNGV. The CDR3 nucleotides read TGTGCCAGCAGCTTGGGGGGACGCGAGACCCAGTACTTC. This codes for CASSLGGRETQYF.

The chain employs TRBV12-2 and TRBJ2-7; the D call in the table, TRBD1, was not verified against the DNA. TRBV12-2 is recorded as a pseudogene. The length of the CDR3 is 15 residues. The CDR3 region is CASRTLGTGWCEQYF. CDR3 nucleotides: TGTGCAAGTCGCACCCTGGGGACAGGGTGGTGCGAGCAGTACTTC.

The chain joins TRBV30 to TRBJ1-6; 8 bases align to TRBD1. V trimming: 0 bases; J trimming: 1 base; junction bases outside the gene matches: 8. Germline-derived CDR1 and CDR2 are GTSNPN and SVGIG (reference sequence). This CDR3 has 18 amino acids. This chain's CDR3 is CAWSVWAGQGSYNSPLHF. DNA of the CDR3: TGTGCCTGGAGTGTTTGGGCAGGACAGGGTTCCTATAATTCACCCCTCCACTTT. Looking up the rest from reference TRBV30 and TRBJ1-6 gives the full variable domain: SQTIHQWPATLVQPVGSPLSLECTVEGTSNPNLYWYRQAAGRGLQLLFYSVGIGQISSEVPQNLSASRPQDRQFILSSKKLLLSDSGFYLCAWSVWAGQGSYNSPLHFGNGTRLTVT.

The chain has TRBV28 and TRBJ2-1; D is ambiguous. Germline CDR1 reads MDHEN; CDR2 reads SYDVKM. The CDR3 is made up of 15 amino acids. The germline V and J ends were trimmed by 7 bases and 4 bases, with 17 bases remaining between them. CDR3 amino acids: CASTVVPSTYNEQFF. Here the CDR3 DNA reads TGTGCCAGCACTGTGGTCCCGAGTACTTACAATGAGCAGTTCTTC.

The CDR3 region has the DNA TGTGCCAGCAGCGCTAGGGCTCGGGGTCACGAGGTCGATACCCAGTACTTC. It specifies CASSARARGHEVDTQYF. The rearrangement joins TRBV9 to TRBJ2-5, with TRBD2 as a possible D gene (5 bases). The germline V and J ends were trimmed by 3 bases and 8 bases, with 26 bases remaining between them. Germline V gene data show CDR1 as SGDLS and CDR2 as YYNGEE. There are 17 residues in the CDR3.

The chain couples TRBV7-2 to TRBJ1-1; tentative D call: TRBD1 (6 bases). The germline gives CDR1 SGHTA, CDR2 FQGNSA. V lost 3 bases, J lost 0 bases, and 8 bases lay in between. The CDR3 is 14 residues long. CDR3 bases: TGTGCCAGCAGCTTGACAGGTCTGAACACTGAAGCTTTCTTT. Its translation: CASSLTGLNTEAFF.

V gene TRBV28 combines with J gene TRBJ1-2; TRBD1 matches 8 bases. The CDR3 is 12 amino acids. Germline V gives CDR1 MDHEN, CDR2 SYDVKM. The J segment lost 10 bases and the V segment lost 4 bases, leaving 5 bases of the junction unmatched. CDR3 loop: CASSSGGNAYTF. The DNA of the CDR3 is TGTGCCAGCAGTTCAGGGGGCAATGCCTACACCTTC.

This clone appeared a single time. The chain is built from TRBV5-1 and TRBJ2-1; 11 nucleotides agree with TRBD2. The CDR3 covers 16 residues. Germline CDR1 is SGHRS and CDR2 is YFSETQ. V trimming: 5 bases; J trimming: 7 bases; junction bases outside the gene matches: 11. The CDR3 bases are TGCGCCAGCAGTCGGCTCTTCACTAGCGGGGGTAATGAGCAGTTCTTC. Its protein is CASSRLFTSGGNEQFF.

This chain links TRBV28 with TRBJ2-7, with 11 bases aligning to TRBD1. CDR1 MDHEN and CDR2 SYDVKM come from the germline V gene. The CDR3 loop spans 15 amino acids. J was trimmed by 5 bases and V by 8 bases; bases with no gene match: 11. CDR3 loop: CASGGGGQGVDEQYF. Written as DNA, the CDR3 is TGTGCCAGCGGTGGAGGGGGACAGGGGGTCGACGAGCAGTACTTC.

The chain recombines TRBV2 with TRBJ1-2; TRBD1 matches at 7 bases. The germline gives CDR1 SNHLY, CDR2 FYNNEI. V lost 5 bases and J lost 5; bases outside the gene matches: 5. The CDR3 is 13 residues long. CDR3: CASSLDRVYGYTF. As DNA, the CDR3 is TGTGCCAGCAGTTTAGACAGGGTGTATGGCTACACCTTC.

This clone was picked up a small number of times. J is TRBJ2-1 and V is TRBV6-2 or TRBV6-3; D unclear. V dropped 5 bases and J dropped 8 bases, with 7 bases sitting between them. The CDR3 totals 11 residues. The germline V gene encodes CDR1 MNHEY and CDR2 SVGEGT. The CDR3 bases are TGTGCCAGCAGTCAAGAGTATGAGCAGTTCTTC. This translates into CASSQEYEQFF.

This sequence joins TRBV13 and TRBJ2-5; 9 bases line up with TRBD2. The CDR3 spans 15 residues. The V segment lost 4 bases and the J segment 5 bases; nucleotides outside the gene matches: 8. Germline V CDR1 and CDR2: PRHDT, FYEKMQ (reference sequence). CDR3 loop: CASSSKREAGETQYF. For the CDR3, the DNA is TGTGCCAGCAGCTCTAAGCGGGAGGCCGGGGAGACCCAGTACTTC. The variable domain in full, with the rest retrieved from reference TRBV13 and TRBJ2-5, is AAGVIQSPRHLIKEKRETATLKCYPIPRHDTVYWYQQGPGQDPQFLISFYEKMQSDKGSIPDRFSAQQFSDYHSELNMSSLELGDSALYFCASSSKREAGETQYFGPGTRLLVL.

The gene calls are TRBV29-1 and TRBJ1-6, with TRBD1 matching 9 bases. Germline assignment: CDR1 SQVTM and CDR2 ANQGSEA. V lost 7 bases, J lost 7 bases, and 8 bases stayed unmatched. CDR3 length equals 14 residues. DNA for the CDR3: TGCAGCGCCGCTGTGGGGACAGGGAATTCACCCCTCCACTTT. This gives the protein CSAAVGTGNSPLHF. The whole variable domain, remainder taken from reference TRBV29-1 and TRBJ1-6, is SAVISQKPSRDICQRGTSLTIQCQVDSQVTMMFWYRQQPGQSLTLIATANQGSEATYESGFVIDKFPISRPNLTFSTLTVSNMSPEDSSIYLCSAAVGTGNSPLHFGNGTRLTVT.

CDR3 coding DNA: TGTGCCAGCAGCTTCAGGGATCCCTACGAGCAGTACTTC. This codes for CASSFRDPYEQYF. The V call is TRBV7-9, the J call TRBJ2-7, with D perhaps TRBD1 (5 bases). Between the trimmed V and J ends, which lost 3 bases and 2 bases, there was a span of 8 bases. Germline-derived CDR1 and CDR2 are SEHNR and FQNEAQ (reference sequence). CDR3 length: 13 amino acids. Variable domain in full (rest from reference TRBV7-9 and TRBJ2-7): DTGVSQNPRHKITKRGQNVTFRCDPISEHNRLYWYRQTLGQGPEFLTYFQNEAQLEKSRLLSDRFSAERPKGSFSTLEIQRTEQGDSAMYLCASSFRDPYEQYFGPGTRLTVT.

This clone appeared a single time. The CDR3 sequence is CASSLRPSGTDTQYF. The CDR3 DNA reads as TGTGCCAGCAGCTTAAGACCTAGCGGCACAGATACGCAGTATTTT. The chain joins TRBV7-3 to TRBJ2-3; possibly TRBD2 for D (6 bases). The CDR3 runs to 15 residues. The V end was cut by 1 base, the J end by 1 base, with 9 bases between. Germline V gene lookup returns CDR1 SGHTA and CDR2 FQGTGA.

The rearrangement uses TRBV19 and TRBJ2-5; 14 positions match TRBD2. There are 15 residues in the CDR3. Germline trimming cut 5 bases from V and 4 bases from J; bases unmatched to any gene: 3. Germline CDR1 is LNHDA and CDR2 is SQIVND (reference sequence). The CDR3 spells CASSPGTSGRETQYF. CDR3 DNA: TGTGCCAGTAGTCCGGGGACTAGCGGGAGAGAGACCCAGTACTTC.

The gene calls are TRBV5-6 and TRBJ2-7, with 8 nucleotides matching TRBD2. This CDR3 is 15 amino acids long. CDR1 and CDR2 (germline): SGHDT, YYEEEE. V trimming: 0 bases; J trimming: 6 bases; junction bases outside the gene matches: 8. The CDR3 here is CASSLAYAGGAEQYF. CDR3 DNA sequence: TGTGCCAGCAGCTTGGCGTACGCGGGAGGAGCCGAGCAGTACTTC.

J is TRBJ2-7 and V is TRBV28, with D tentatively TRBD2 (6 bases). The CDR3 runs to 13 residues. Trimming pared 5 bases from V and 6 bases from J, leaving 14 bases between. Germline V gene sequence: CDR1 MDHEN, CDR2 SYDVKM. CDR3 nucleotides: TGTGCCAGCAGTGTCCCGGGACTCGGCGAGCAGTACTTC. This sequence encodes CASSVPGLGEQYF.

This clone was seen only once. The chain uses TRBV28 and TRBJ2-3; 11 bases align to TRBD1. Unmatched junction bases numbered 3, after V lost 6 bases and J lost 4 bases. The CDR3 has 14 amino acids. Germline V gene lookup returns CDR1 MDHEN and CDR2 SYDVKM. The CDR3 DNA follows: TGTGCCAGCAGGGGACAGGGGGTGGCAGATACGCAGTATTTT. This sequence encodes CASRGQGVADTQYF.

This rearrangement joins TRBV5-1 to TRBJ2-2; 7 bases align to TRBD2. This CDR3 contains 19 residues. Germline CDR1 is SGHRS and CDR2 is YFSETQ. Unmatched junction bases numbered 14, after V lost 0 bases and J lost 3 bases. CDR3 sequence (DNA): TGCGCCAGCAGCTTGGGGGCCGTAACGGGAGGAGGGGACACCGGGGAGCTGTTTTTT. The encoded protein is CASSLGAVTGGGDTGELFF.